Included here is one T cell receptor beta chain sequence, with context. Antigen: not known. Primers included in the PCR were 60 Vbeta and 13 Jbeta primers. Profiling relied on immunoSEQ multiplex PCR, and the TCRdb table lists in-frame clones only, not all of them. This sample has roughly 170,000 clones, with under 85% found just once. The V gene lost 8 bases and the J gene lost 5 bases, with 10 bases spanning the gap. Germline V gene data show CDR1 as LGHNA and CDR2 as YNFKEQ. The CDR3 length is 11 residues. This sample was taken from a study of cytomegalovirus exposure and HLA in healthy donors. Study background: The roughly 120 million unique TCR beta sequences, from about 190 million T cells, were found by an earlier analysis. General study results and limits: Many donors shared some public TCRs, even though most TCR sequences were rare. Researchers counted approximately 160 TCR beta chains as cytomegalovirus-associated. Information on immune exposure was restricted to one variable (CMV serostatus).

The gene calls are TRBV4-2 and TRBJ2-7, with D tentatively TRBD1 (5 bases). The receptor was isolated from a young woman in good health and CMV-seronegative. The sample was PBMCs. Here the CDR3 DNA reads TGTGCCAGCGGGGCAGGGAACGAGCAGTACTTC. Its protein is CASGAGNEQYF.